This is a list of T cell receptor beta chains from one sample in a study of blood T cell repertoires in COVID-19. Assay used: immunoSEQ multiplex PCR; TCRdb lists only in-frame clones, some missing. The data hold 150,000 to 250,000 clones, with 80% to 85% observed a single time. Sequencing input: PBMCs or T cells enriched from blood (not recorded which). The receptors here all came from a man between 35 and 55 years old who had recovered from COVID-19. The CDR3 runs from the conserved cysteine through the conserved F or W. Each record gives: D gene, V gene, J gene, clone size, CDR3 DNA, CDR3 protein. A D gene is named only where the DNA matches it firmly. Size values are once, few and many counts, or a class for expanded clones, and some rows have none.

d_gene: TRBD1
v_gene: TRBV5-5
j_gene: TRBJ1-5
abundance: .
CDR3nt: TGTGCCAGCAGCTTGCAGGGGGACCCCAATCAGCCCCAGCATTTT
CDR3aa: CASSLQGDPNQPQHF

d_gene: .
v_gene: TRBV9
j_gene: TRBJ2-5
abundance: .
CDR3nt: TGTGCCAGCAGCCAGTCCCCAGGGATGGAGACCCAGTACTTC
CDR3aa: CASSQSPGMETQYF

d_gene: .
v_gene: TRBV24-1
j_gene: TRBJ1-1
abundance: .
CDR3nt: TGTGCCACCAGTGATGCTAGGGGGAACACTGAAGCTTTCTTT
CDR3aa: CATSDARGNTEAFF

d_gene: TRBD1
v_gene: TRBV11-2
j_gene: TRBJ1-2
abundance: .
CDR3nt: TGTGCCAGCAGCTTAGCTTTCAGGACAGGGGTGGGTTATGGCTACACCTTC
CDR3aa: CASSLAFRTGVGYGYTF

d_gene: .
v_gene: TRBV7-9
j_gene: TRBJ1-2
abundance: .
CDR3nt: TGTGCCAGCAGCTTAGGACTGGACTACACCTTC
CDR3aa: CASSLGLDYTF

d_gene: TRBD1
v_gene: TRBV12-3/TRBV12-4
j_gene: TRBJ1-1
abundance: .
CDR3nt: TGTGCCAGCAGTGACAGGGGGCTTACTGAAGCTTTCTTT
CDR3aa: CASSDRGLTEAFF

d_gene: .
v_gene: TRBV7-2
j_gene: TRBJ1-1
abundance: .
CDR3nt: TGTGCCAGCAGCTTAAGTCAGGGGCCGAACACTGAAGCTTTCTTT
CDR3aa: CASSLSQGPNTEAFF

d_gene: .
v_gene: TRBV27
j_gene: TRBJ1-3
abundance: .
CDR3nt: TGTGCCAGCAGTTTAAGGAGAGGTGGAAACACCATATATTTT
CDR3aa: CASSLRRGGNTIYF

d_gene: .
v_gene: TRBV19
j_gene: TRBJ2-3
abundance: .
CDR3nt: TGTGCCAGTAGCGAGAAACAGGGAGGGACAGATACGCAGTATTTT
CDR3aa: CASSEKQGGTDTQYF

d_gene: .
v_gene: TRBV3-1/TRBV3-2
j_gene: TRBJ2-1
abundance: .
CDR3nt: TGTGCCAGCAGCCGGGATGGGGGACTCGGCGGTAATGAGCAGTTCTTC
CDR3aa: CASSRDGGLGGNEQFF

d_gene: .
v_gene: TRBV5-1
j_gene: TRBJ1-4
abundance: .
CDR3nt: TGCGCCAGCAGCCGAAACGGACTGGAAAATGAAAAACTGTTTTTT
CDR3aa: CASSRNGLENEKLFF

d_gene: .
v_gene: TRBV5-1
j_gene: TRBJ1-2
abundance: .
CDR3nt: TGCGCCAGCAGCTCCGCTCCACGTAGGGACACCTTACACTATGGCTACACCTTC
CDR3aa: CASSSAPRRDTLHYGYTF

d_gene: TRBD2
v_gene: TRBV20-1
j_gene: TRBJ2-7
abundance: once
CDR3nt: TGCAGTGGATGGGGGGGATACGAGCAGTACTTC
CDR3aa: CSGWGGYEQYF

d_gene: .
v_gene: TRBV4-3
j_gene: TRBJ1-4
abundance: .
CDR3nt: TGCGCCAGCAGCCAGCATGGGACTTCTACTCGGGCTAATGAAAAACTGTTTTTT
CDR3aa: CASSQHGTSTRANEKLFF

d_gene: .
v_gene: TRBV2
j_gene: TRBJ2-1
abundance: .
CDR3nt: TGTGCCAGCAGTGAAGCGAGATATGCAGAGCAGTTCTTC
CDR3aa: CASSEARYAEQFF